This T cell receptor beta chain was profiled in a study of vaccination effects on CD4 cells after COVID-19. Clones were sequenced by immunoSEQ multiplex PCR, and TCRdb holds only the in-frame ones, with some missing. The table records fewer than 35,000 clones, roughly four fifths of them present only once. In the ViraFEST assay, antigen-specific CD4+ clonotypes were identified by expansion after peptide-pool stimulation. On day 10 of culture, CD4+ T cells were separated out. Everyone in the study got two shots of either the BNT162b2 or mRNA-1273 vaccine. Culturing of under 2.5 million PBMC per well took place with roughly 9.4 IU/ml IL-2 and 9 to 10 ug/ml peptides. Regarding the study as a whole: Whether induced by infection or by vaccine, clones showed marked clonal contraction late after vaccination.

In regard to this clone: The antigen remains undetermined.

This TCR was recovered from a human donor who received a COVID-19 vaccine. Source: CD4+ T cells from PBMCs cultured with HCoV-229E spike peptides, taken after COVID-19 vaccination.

The CDR3 nucleotides read TGTGCCAGCAGTTATCCGGGGAGGAGCACTGAAGCTTTCTTT. Its translation is CASSYPGRSTEAFF. V and J are TRBV6-5 and TRBJ1-1, with D unresolved. Germline CDR1 MNHEY, CDR2 SVGAGI. The CDR3 totals 14 residues. Trimming took off 3 bases at V and 4 bases at J, with 12 bases between the two ends.